The clone carrying this T cell receptor beta chain was recorded only once. TCRdb keeps only in-frame clones here, not all; method: immunoSEQ multiplex PCR. The repertoire holds 150,000 to 200,000 clones, with about nine tenths as singletons. The data stem from a study of control samples from healthy donors and cancer patients. Material: blood. This receptor was obtained from a woman aged 30 to 39 in good health.

CDR3 residues: CASSIGFFNQPQHF. The DNA for the CDR3 is TGTGCCAGTAGTATCGGGTTTTTCAATCAGCCCCAGCATTTT. V and J are TRBV19 and TRBJ1-5; D is undetermined. CDR3 length equals 14 residues. The germline gives CDR1 LNHDA, CDR2 SQIVND (reference sequence). V was clipped by 3 bases and J by 3 bases, with 9 bases between them.